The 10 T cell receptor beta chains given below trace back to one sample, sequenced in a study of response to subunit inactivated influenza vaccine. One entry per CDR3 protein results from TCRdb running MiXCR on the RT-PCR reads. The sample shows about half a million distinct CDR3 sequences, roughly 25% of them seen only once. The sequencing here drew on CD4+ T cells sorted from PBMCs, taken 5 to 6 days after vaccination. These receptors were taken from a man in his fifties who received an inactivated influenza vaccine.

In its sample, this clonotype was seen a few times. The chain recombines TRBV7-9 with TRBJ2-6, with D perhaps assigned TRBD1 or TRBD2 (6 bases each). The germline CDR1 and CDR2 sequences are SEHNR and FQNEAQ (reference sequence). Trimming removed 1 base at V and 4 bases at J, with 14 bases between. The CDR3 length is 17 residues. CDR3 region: CASSLELGGSGANVLTF. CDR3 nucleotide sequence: TGTGCCAGCAGCTTAGAATTAGGGGGGTCCGGGGCCAACGTCCTGACTTTC.

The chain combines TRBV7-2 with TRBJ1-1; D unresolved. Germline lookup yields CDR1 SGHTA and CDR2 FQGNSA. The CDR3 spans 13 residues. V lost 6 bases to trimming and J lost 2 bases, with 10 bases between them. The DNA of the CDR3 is TGTGCCAGCAGTTCACAGCCAAACACTGAAGCTTTCTTT. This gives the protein CASSSQPNTEAFF.

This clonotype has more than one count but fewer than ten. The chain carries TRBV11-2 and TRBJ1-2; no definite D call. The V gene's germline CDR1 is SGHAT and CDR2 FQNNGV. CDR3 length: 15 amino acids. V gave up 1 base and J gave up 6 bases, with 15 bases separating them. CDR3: CASSLGGWGNHGYTF. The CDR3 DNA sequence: TGTGCCAGCAGCTTAGGAGGTTGGGGTAATCATGGCTACACCTTC.

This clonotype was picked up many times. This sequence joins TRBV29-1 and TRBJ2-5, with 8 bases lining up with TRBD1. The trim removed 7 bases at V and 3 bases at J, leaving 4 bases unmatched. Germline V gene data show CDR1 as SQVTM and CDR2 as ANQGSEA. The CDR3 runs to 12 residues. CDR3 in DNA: TGCAGCGCTAAGACAGGGGAAGAGACCCAGTACTTC. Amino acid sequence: CSAKTGEETQYF.

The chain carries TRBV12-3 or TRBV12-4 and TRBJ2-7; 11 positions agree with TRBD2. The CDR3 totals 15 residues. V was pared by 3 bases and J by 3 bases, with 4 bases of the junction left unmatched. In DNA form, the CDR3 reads TGTGCCAGCAGTTTGATGCTAGCGGGAGGCTACGAGCAGTACTTC. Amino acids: CASSLMLAGGYEQYF.

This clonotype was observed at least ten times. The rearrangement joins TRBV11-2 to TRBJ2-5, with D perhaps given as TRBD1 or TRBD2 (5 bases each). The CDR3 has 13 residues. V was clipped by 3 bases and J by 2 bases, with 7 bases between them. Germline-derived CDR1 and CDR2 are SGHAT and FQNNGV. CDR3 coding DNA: TGTGCCAGCAGCTTGGGGGAACAAGAGACCCAGTACTTC. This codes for CASSLGEQETQYF.

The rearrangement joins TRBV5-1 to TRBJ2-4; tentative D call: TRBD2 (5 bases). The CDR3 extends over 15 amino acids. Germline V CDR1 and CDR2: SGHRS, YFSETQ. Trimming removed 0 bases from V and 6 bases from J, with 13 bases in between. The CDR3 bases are TGCGCCAGCAGCTTGGGATCGGGGTCGGGAAACATTCAGTACTTC. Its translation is CASSLGSGSGNIQYF.

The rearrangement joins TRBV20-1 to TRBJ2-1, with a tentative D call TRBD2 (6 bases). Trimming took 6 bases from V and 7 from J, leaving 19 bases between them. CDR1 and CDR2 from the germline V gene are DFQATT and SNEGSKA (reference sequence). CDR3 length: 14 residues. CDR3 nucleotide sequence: TGCAGTGCGACTCAGCGGGCCTGGGTTAATGAGCAGTTCTTC. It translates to CSATQRAWVNEQFF.

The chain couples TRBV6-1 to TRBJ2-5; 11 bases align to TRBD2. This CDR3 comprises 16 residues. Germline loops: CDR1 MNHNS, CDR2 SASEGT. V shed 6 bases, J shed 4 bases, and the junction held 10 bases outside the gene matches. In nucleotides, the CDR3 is TGTGCCAGCAGGGGACTAGCGGCCTCGGGGGGAGAGACCCAGTACTTC. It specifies CASRGLAASGGETQYF.

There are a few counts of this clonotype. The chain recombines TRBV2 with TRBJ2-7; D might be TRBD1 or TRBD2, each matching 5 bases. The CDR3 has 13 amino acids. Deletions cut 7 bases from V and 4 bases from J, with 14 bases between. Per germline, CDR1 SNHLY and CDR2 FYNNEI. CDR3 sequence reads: CASKLGGDYEQYF. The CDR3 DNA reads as TGTGCCAGCAAACTTGGGGGTGATTACGAGCAGTACTTC.